These 10 T cell receptor beta chains were sequenced from one sample in a study of identifying expanded T cells in peripheral blood. Only in-frame clones appear in the TCRdb table, and some are missing; sequencing was by immunoSEQ multiplex PCR. The sample lists more than 45,000 clones, approximately 90% occurring once. The sequenced material came from blood. These receptors were taken from a person aged 18 to 70 in good health.

This chain uses TRBV19 with TRBJ1-2; D may be TRBD1 (5 bases). This CDR3 has 13 residues. Germline V gene sequence: CDR1 LNHDA, CDR2 SQIVND (reference sequence). Trimming cost V 3 bases and J 6 bases, with 11 bases left between them. CDR3 nucleotides: TGTGCCAGTAGTATGCAGGGCACCAATGGCTACACCTTC. This translates into CASSMQGTNGYTF.

J is TRBJ2-1 and V is TRBV6-1; the D is unclear. The V end lost 7 bases, the J end lost 6 bases, and 7 bases lay between the germline ends. The CDR3 is 11 residues long. Germline CDR1 is MNHNS and CDR2 is SASEGT. CDR3 in DNA: TGTGCCAGCACCCAAAGCAATGAGCAGTTCTTC. Translation gives CASTQSNEQFF.

The V and J genes are TRBV15 and TRBJ2-7; TRBD2 is a possible D gene (5 bases). Germline V CDR1 and CDR2: LNHNV, YYDKDF (reference sequence). The length of the CDR3 is 13 residues. Trimming left V 2 bases short and J 3 bases short, with 8 bases between. In DNA, the CDR3 is TGTGCCACCAGCAGACTAGCCGGCTACGAGCAGTACTTC. Its protein product is CATSRLAGYEQYF.

This rearrangement joins TRBV6-1 to TRBJ2-1, with D possibly matching TRBD2 (5 bases). The germline V gene has CDR1 MNHNS and CDR2 SASEGT. V was trimmed by 6 bases and J by 5 bases, leaving 11 bases between them. CDR3 length equals 13 residues. The CDR3 region is CASSQLENNEQFF. In DNA form, the CDR3 reads TGTGCCAGCAGCCAACTAGAGAACAATGAGCAGTTCTTC.

J is TRBJ2-7 and V is TRBV28, with D unresolved. Germline CDR1 MDHEN, CDR2 SYDVKM. The germline V and J ends were trimmed by 2 bases and 5 bases, with 1 base remaining between them. The CDR3 is made up of 10 amino acids. CDR3 DNA sequence: TGTGCCAGCAGTTTAAACGAGCAGTACTTC. Its translation is CASSLNEQYF. The variable domain in full, with the rest retrieved from reference TRBV28 and TRBJ2-7, is DVKVTQSSRYLVKRTGEKVFLECVQDMDHENMFWYRQDPGLGLRLIYFSYDVKMKEKGDIPEGYSVSREKKERFSLILESASTNQTSMYLCASSLNEQYFGPGTRLTVT.

A note on this clone: The identical CDR3 is also encoded by other nucleotide sequences in the sample. The rearrangement uses TRBV4-3 and TRBJ1-6; 9 bases are shared with TRBD1. Per germline, CDR1 LGHNA and CDR2 YSLEER. V dropped 3 bases and J dropped 9; count of bases not matched to a gene: 0. The CDR3 has 13 amino acids. For the CDR3, the DNA is TGCGCCAGCAGCCAGGACAGGGGTTCACCCCTCCACTTT. It specifies CASSQDRGSPLHF.

The chain couples TRBV5-1 to TRBJ2-6; weak D call: TRBD1 (5 bases). V dropped 4 bases and J dropped 1 base, with 6 bases sitting between them. Germline lookup yields CDR1 SGHRS and CDR2 YFSETQ. The CDR3 length is 14 residues. DNA of the CDR3: TGCGCCAGCAGCGGGGCATCTGGGGCCAACGTCCTGACTTTC. Protein: CASSGASGANVLTF.

The rearrangement uses TRBV11-2 and TRBJ2-5, with no clear D. Germline CDR1 reads SGHAT; CDR2 reads FQNNGV. V was cut by 4 bases and J by 5 bases, with 8 bases left in between. This CDR3 region has 12 residues. CDR3 DNA sequence: TGTGCCAGCAGCTCAATGGGGGAGACCCAGTACTTC. It codes for CASSSMGETQYF. The variable domain in full, completed from reference TRBV11-2 and TRBJ2-5, reads EAGVAQSPRYKIIEKRQSVAFWCNPISGHATLYWYQQILGQGPKLLIQFQNNGVVDDSQLPKDRFSAERLKGVDSTLKIQPAKLEDSAVYLCASSSMGETQYFGPGTRLLVL.

The V call is TRBV19, the J call TRBJ1-5, with TRBD1 as a possible D gene (6 bases). Germline assignment: CDR1 LNHDA and CDR2 SQIVND (reference sequence). V was pared by 3 bases and J by 6 bases, with 15 bases between. The CDR3 is 15 residues long. CDR3 sequence (DNA): TGTGCCAGTAGTATCGGAGGGGGACCGACTCAGCCCCAGCATTTT. Translated: CASSIGGGPTQPQHF.

The V call is TRBV30, the J call TRBJ1-6; 7 nucleotides line up with TRBD1. CDR1 GTSNPN and CDR2 SVGIG come from the germline V gene (reference sequence). The CDR3 loop spans 15 amino acids. Trimming cost V 2 bases and J 8 bases; bases outside gene matches: 9. The CDR3, as DNA: TGTGCCTGGAGTCCAGCAGACAGGGACTATTCACCCCTCCACTTT. This gives the protein CAWSPADRDYSPLHF.